The clone carrying this T cell receptor (beta chain) was picked up a small number of times. Its antigen is currently unknown. V shed 0 bases and J shed 3 bases, with 13 bases lying between them. Per the germline V gene, CDR1 is SGDLS and CDR2 is YYNGEE. This CDR3 region has 15 residues. The sample is drawn from a study of T-cell memory formation after mild COVID-19. TCRdb itself ran the 5' RACE reads through MiXCR, one entry per CDR3 protein. The repertoire has some 450,000 distinct CDR3 sequences, roughly 20% of them found once; the top ten carry roughly 8.4%. Study observations and caveats: Some responding clones appeared in pre-infection memory, suggesting cross-reactive memory joined.

The rearrangement joins TRBV9 to TRBJ2-7, with a weak D call TRBD1 (6 bases). Sequencing used PBMCs or a T cell subset sorted from them (not recorded which). The TCR sequence derives from an adult woman who had mild COVID-19 (a few samples of this study predate the infection). Cell type and time point are not known. CDR3 DNA: TGTGCCAGCAGCGTAGGGCAGGGGAGCGACTACGAGCAGTACTTC. Its translation is CASSVGQGSDYEQYF.